The 32 T cell receptor beta chains below come from one sample, sequenced in a study of blood T cell repertoires in COVID-19. Only in-frame clones appear in the TCRdb table, and some are missing; sequencing was by immunoSEQ multiplex PCR. The data show roughly 160,000 clones, approximately 90% seen once. The sequenced material came from peripheral blood. These receptor sequences come from a man over 45 who had recovered from COVID-19.

The chain carries TRBV6-1 and TRBJ2-5, with D possibly TRBD1 on 6 matching bases. The ends were cut back, 0 bases at V and 4 bases at J, with 12 bases in the middle. The germline V gene encodes CDR1 MNHNS and CDR2 SASEGT. CDR3 length: 15 residues. The CDR3 DNA is TGTGCCAGCAGTGAAGCCGGAACAGGGCGAGAGACCCAGTACTTC. Translating it yields CASSEAGTGRETQYF.

This clone was observed a single time. This rearrangement joins TRBV18 to TRBJ2-7, with 7 bases fitting TRBD2. This CDR3 comprises 16 residues. V lost 2 bases and J lost 1; bases outside the gene matches: 8. Germline V gene lookup returns CDR1 KGHSH and CDR2 LQKENI. CDR3 DNA sequence: TGTGCCAGCTCACCAATGAGGAGCGGGAATTCCTACGAGCAGTACTTC. Its protein is CASSPMRSGNSYEQYF.

The V call is TRBV10-2, the J call TRBJ2-1; the match to TRBD2 covers 8 bases. CDR1 is WSHSY, CDR2 SAAADI, per germline. The CDR3 length is 14 residues. Germline trimming cut 5 bases from V and 8 bases from J; bases unmatched to any gene: 8. The CDR3 region has the DNA TGCGCCAGCAGTCCCGCCGGGACTAGATATGAGCAGTTCTTC. Translation: CASSPAGTRYEQFF.

J is TRBJ1-3 and V is TRBV3-1 (or the pseudogene TRBV3-2); maybe TRBD1 (5 bases). Trimming stripped 6 bases from V and 3 bases from J, with 15 bases between. The CDR3 is made up of 15 amino acids. The germline gives CDR1 LGHDT, CDR2 YNNKEL (reference sequence). CDR3 protein: CASRKTTGSGNTIYF. The CDR3 nucleotides read TGTGCCAGCAGAAAAACTACAGGCAGTGGAAACACCATATATTTT.

The chain carries TRBV7-2 and TRBJ2-2, with 8 bases matching TRBD2. V gave up 2 bases and J gave up 6 bases; unmatched junction bases: 8. Germline loops: CDR1 SGHTA, CDR2 FQGNSA. The CDR3 spans 16 residues. The CDR3 reads CASSLTSGGRAGELFF. The CDR3 DNA sequence: TGTGCCAGCAGCTTAACCAGCGGGGGTCGAGCCGGGGAGCTGTTTTTT.

This clone appeared a few times. The chain has TRBV27 and TRBJ2-2; D gene unclear. Germline CDR1 reads MNHEY; CDR2 reads SMNVEV (reference sequence). V gave up 6 bases and J gave up 3 bases, with 5 bases separating them. The CDR3 spans 12 residues. The CDR3 region has the DNA TGTGCCAGCAGCAGGTACACCGGGGAGCTGTTTTTT. Translated, it gives CASSRYTGELFF.

This chain connects TRBV28 to TRBJ1-6, with D tentatively TRBD1 (5 bases). Germline V lookup: CDR1 MDHEN, CDR2 SYDVKM. The CDR3 runs to 16 residues. The V gene lost 5 bases and the J gene lost 7 bases, with 18 bases spanning the gap. The CDR3 loop is CASSPSRVGGNSPLHF. As DNA, the CDR3 is TGTGCCAGCAGTCCGAGCAGGGTGGGGGGAAATTCACCCCTCCACTTT.

This chain connects TRBV18 to TRBJ1-4; 7 bases fit TRBD1. V trimming: 3 bases; J trimming: 8 bases; junction bases outside the gene matches: 12. Germline CDR1 is KGHSH and CDR2 is LQKENI. This CDR3 contains 16 residues. CDR3 DNA: TGTGCCAGCTCACCCGCCCGACAGGGTTTTTGGGAAAAACTGTTTTTT. It encodes CASSPARQGFWEKLFF.

The chain combines TRBV4-3 with TRBJ1-2; D is possibly TRBD1 (5 bases). Looked up from germline, CDR1 is LGHNA and CDR2 is YSLEER. Trimming took off 1 base at V and 4 bases at J, with 13 bases between the two ends. The CDR3 length is 15 residues. The CDR3 here is CASSQGIGGTYGYTF. CDR3 DNA: TGCGCCAGCAGCCAAGGGATCGGGGGGACCTATGGCTACACCTTC.

This chain joins TRBV4-3 and TRBJ1-2; D unresolved. The CDR3 length is 16 residues. Germline CDR1 and CDR2: LGHNA and YSLEER. V was cut by 0 bases and J by 0 bases, with 11 bases left in between. The CDR3 coding sequence is TGCGCCAGCAGCCAAGAATTAATTGGCTCTAACTATGGCTACACCTTC. Its protein product is CASSQELIGSNYGYTF.

V is TRBV5-1 and J is TRBJ2-5; D possibly corresponds to TRBD2 (6 bases). Per germline, CDR1 SGHRS and CDR2 YFSETQ. The CDR3 runs 15 residues. The V gene lost 0 bases and the J gene lost 2 bases, with 11 bases spanning the gap. CDR3: CASSLGGAAQETQYF. The CDR3 DNA sequence: TGCGCCAGCAGCTTGGGCGGGGCAGCTCAAGAGACCCAGTACTTC.

J is TRBJ2-1 and V is TRBV5-6; 12 bases are a match to TRBD2. The CDR3 extends over 16 amino acids. Germline CDR1 is SGHDT and CDR2 is YYEEEE. Germline trimming cut 2 bases from V and 2 bases from J; bases unmatched to any gene: 2. The CDR3 protein is CASSLRLAGAYNEQFF. The DNA for the CDR3 is TGTGCCAGCAGCTTAAGACTAGCGGGAGCCTACAATGAGCAGTTCTTC.

V usage is TRBV28 and J usage is TRBJ1-5, with D possibly being TRBD1 (5 bases). The V gene lost 1 base and the J gene lost 7 bases, with 8 bases spanning the gap. Germline V gene data show CDR1 as MDHEN and CDR2 as SYDVKM. This CDR3 is built from 13 residues. CDR3 DNA sequence: TGTGCCAGCAGTTTATTACAGGTACAGCCCCAGCATTTT. Residues: CASSLLQVQPQHF.

CDR3 coding DNA: TGCGCCAGCAGCTTGCAGGGCTACGAGCAGTACTTC. This translates into CASSLQGYEQYF. The chain employs TRBV5-1 and TRBJ2-7, with D possibly being TRBD1 (5 bases). This CDR3 is built from 12 residues. Germline CDR1 is SGHRS and CDR2 is YFSETQ. V lost 1 base to trimming and J lost 3 bases, with 5 bases between them.

This chain joins TRBV5-1 and TRBJ2-3; TRBD2 matches at 10 bases. CDR1 and CDR2 (germline): SGHRS, YFSETQ. This CDR3 contains 15 residues. V trimming: 5 bases; J trimming: 1 base; junction bases outside the gene matches: 4. The CDR3 spells CASRAGGPGTDTQYF. Here the CDR3 DNA reads TGCGCCAGCAGAGCGGGGGGGCCGGGCACAGATACGCAGTATTTT.

The chain links TRBV7-2 to TRBJ2-2; TRBD1 might be the D (5 bases). Trimming left V 3 bases short and J 4 bases short, with 6 bases between. This CDR3 region has 13 residues. The germline V gene has CDR1 SGHTA and CDR2 FQGNSA. CDR3 DNA sequence: TGTGCCAGCAGCTTTACAGGCACCGGGGAGCTGTTTTTT. It encodes CASSFTGTGELFF.

The chain employs TRBV7-2 and TRBJ1-3; unclear D gene. Between the trimmed V and J ends, which lost 8 bases and 4 bases, there was a span of 6 bases. This CDR3 contains 11 residues. Germline lookup yields CDR1 SGHTA and CDR2 FQGNSA. The CDR3 DNA reads as TGTGCCAGCCTCCGGGGAAACACCATATATTTT. Protein: CASLRGNTIYF.

J is TRBJ2-3 and V is TRBV19; D remains ambiguous. V dropped 4 bases and J dropped 6 bases, with 14 bases sitting between them. The CDR3 is made up of 14 amino acids. Germline V gene data show CDR1 as LNHDA and CDR2 as SQIVND (reference sequence). The CDR3 loop is CASSREPVPDTQYF. CDR3 coding DNA: TGTGCCAGTAGTAGAGAGCCAGTCCCCGATACGCAGTATTTT.

This clone was observed once. The V and J genes are TRBV7-2 and TRBJ1-2; D uncertain. This CDR3 contains 15 residues. Trimming pared 1 base from V and 6 bases from J, leaving 15 bases between. Germline loops: CDR1 SGHTA, CDR2 FQGNSA. CDR3 DNA sequence: TGTGCCAGCAGCTTAGTCAACGGCGGCTACGATGGCTACACCTTC. It translates to CASSLVNGGYDGYTF.

The rearrangement uses TRBV7-8 and TRBJ2-1; a weak D match, TRBD1 (5 bases). CDR1 SGHVS and CDR2 FQNEAQ come from the germline V gene. The CDR3 covers 16 residues. V gave up 0 bases and J gave up 3 bases, with 12 bases separating them. In nucleotides, the CDR3 is TGTGCCAGCAGCTTAGCTGAAGGGGTTCGCTACAATGAGCAGTTCTTC. It encodes CASSLAEGVRYNEQFF.

J is TRBJ2-5 and V is TRBV19; 8 nucleotides match TRBD2. The CDR3 length is 15 residues. Germline CDR1 is LNHDA and CDR2 is SQIVND (reference sequence). V was pared by 5 bases and J by 4 bases, with 9 bases of the junction left unmatched. The CDR3 nucleotides read TGTGCCAGTAGTGGGACCGGGACTAGTGTAGAGACCCAGTACTTC. Its translation is CASSGTGTSVETQYF.

The count of this clone is one. J is TRBJ2-5 and V is TRBV11-1; D is perhaps TRBD1 or TRBD2 (5 bases each). Per the germline V gene, CDR1 is SGHAT and CDR2 is FQDESV (reference sequence). The CDR3 contains 14 residues. Trimming removed 6 bases from V and 5 bases from J, with 16 bases in between. This CDR3 is CASSLQEASETQYF. CDR3 coding DNA: TGTGCCAGCAGTTTACAGGAGGCGTCGGAGACCCAGTACTTC.

The V gene is TRBV5-4, the J gene TRBJ1-2; 7 bases line up with TRBD1. CDR1 is SGHNT, CDR2 YYREEE, per germline (reference sequence). This CDR3 is 14 amino acids long. J gave up 8 bases and V 0 bases, and 7 bases lay outside the gene matches. CDR3 residues: CASSLDRGQEGYTF. The DNA of the CDR3 is TGTGCCAGCAGCTTGGACAGGGGTCAGGAGGGCTACACCTTC.

The V call is TRBV5-4, the J call TRBJ1-1, with unresolved D. The germline V gene has CDR1 SGHNT and CDR2 YYREEE (reference sequence). This CDR3 region has 14 residues. With 1 base removed from V and 2 bases from J, the gap between germline ends came to 9 bases. The CDR3 spells CASSLSSTNTEAFF. The CDR3 DNA is TGTGCCAGCAGCTTGTCCAGTACCAACACTGAAGCTTTCTTT. Complete variable domain (other parts from reference TRBV5-4 and TRBJ1-1): ETGVTQSPTHLIKTRGQQVTLRCSSQSGHNTVSWYQQALGQGPQFIFQYYREEENGRGNFPPRFSGLQFPNYSSELNVNALELDDSALYLCASSLSSTNTEAFFGQGTRLTVV.

This chain uses TRBV28 with TRBJ2-7, with D possibly TRBD1 on 5 matching bases. Per the germline V gene, CDR1 is MDHEN and CDR2 is SYDVKM. V gave up 3 bases and J gave up 2 bases, with 11 bases separating them. The CDR3 is 14 amino acids. The CDR3 DNA sequence: TGTGCCAGCAGTTTCCCAGACAGCCCCTACGAGCAGTACTTC. Translation: CASSFPDSPYEQYF.

This clone was observed a single time. This chain's CDR3 is CASMWRTGLNTEAFF. CDR3 nucleotides: TGTGCCAGTATGTGGAGGACAGGCCTGAACACTGAAGCTTTCTTT. J is TRBJ1-1 and V is TRBV19, with TRBD1 matching 7 bases. Trimming cost V 7 bases and J 0 bases; bases outside gene matches: 8. Germline CDR1 reads LNHDA; CDR2 reads SQIVND (reference sequence). This CDR3 comprises 15 residues.

The gene calls are TRBV6-5 and TRBJ2-5; D may be TRBD1 (7 bases). CDR1 and CDR2 (germline): MNHEY, SVGAGI. The CDR3 extends over 16 amino acids. With 2 bases removed from V and 2 bases from J, the gap between germline ends came to 15 bases. DNA of the CDR3: TGTGCCAGCAGTTACGGCGGGACAGTTCGACAAGAGACCCAGTACTTC. This sequence encodes CASSYGGTVRQETQYF.

The chain has TRBV14 and TRBJ2-2; no clear D gene. In germline, CDR1 is SGHDN, CDR2 FVKESK. The CDR3 covers 15 residues. Trimming removed 2 bases at V and 3 bases at J, with 10 bases between. This CDR3 is CASSQSRRYTGELFF. The CDR3 DNA follows: TGTGCCAGCAGCCAATCAAGGAGATACACCGGGGAGCTGTTTTTT. The variable domain in full, completed from reference TRBV14 and TRBJ2-2, reads EAGVTQFPSHSVIEKGQTVTLRCDPISGHDNLYWYRRVMGKEIKFLLHFVKESKQDESGMPNNRFLAERTGGTYSTLKVQPAELEDSGVYFCASSQSRRYTGELFFGEGSRLTVL.

The rearrangement uses TRBV28 and TRBJ2-5; 8 bases match TRBD1. The V gene end was trimmed by 6 bases and the J gene end by 2 bases; junction bases not matched to a gene: 14. The germline V gene has CDR1 MDHEN and CDR2 SYDVKM. The CDR3 runs 17 residues. The CDR3 DNA sequence: TGTGCCAGCAGCTCTATCTGGTCGGGACAGGAGCAAGAGACCCAGTACTTC. It specifies CASSSIWSGQEQETQYF.

V usage is TRBV2 and J usage is TRBJ1-5, with TRBD1 matching 10 bases. The CDR3 has 16 residues. The J segment lost 4 bases and the V segment lost 5 bases, leaving 8 bases of the junction unmatched. The germline V gene encodes CDR1 SNHLY and CDR2 FYNNEI. The CDR3 sequence is CASSRDRGATNQPQHF. The CDR3 DNA is TGTGCCAGCAGTCGGGACAGGGGCGCCACTAATCAGCCCCAGCATTTT.

The chain couples TRBV4-1 to TRBJ2-5; D gene ambiguous. CDR1 is MGHRA and CDR2 is YSYEKL in the germline V gene. Trimming stripped 0 bases from V and 0 bases from J, with 5 bases between. The CDR3 totals 14 residues. The chain's CDR3 is CASSQERYQETQYF. The CDR3 DNA follows: TGCGCCAGCAGCCAAGAGAGGTACCAAGAGACCCAGTACTTC.

This chain connects TRBV29-1 to TRBJ1-2; TRBD1 aligns across 11 bases. Germline trimming cut 5 bases from V and 4 bases from J; bases unmatched to any gene: 6. CDR3 length equals 14 residues. From germline, CDR1 is SQVTM and CDR2 ANQGSEA. The CDR3 nucleotides are TGCAGCGTTCATTCCGGGACAGGGGGCTATGGCTACACCTTC. Protein product: CSVHSGTGGYGYTF.